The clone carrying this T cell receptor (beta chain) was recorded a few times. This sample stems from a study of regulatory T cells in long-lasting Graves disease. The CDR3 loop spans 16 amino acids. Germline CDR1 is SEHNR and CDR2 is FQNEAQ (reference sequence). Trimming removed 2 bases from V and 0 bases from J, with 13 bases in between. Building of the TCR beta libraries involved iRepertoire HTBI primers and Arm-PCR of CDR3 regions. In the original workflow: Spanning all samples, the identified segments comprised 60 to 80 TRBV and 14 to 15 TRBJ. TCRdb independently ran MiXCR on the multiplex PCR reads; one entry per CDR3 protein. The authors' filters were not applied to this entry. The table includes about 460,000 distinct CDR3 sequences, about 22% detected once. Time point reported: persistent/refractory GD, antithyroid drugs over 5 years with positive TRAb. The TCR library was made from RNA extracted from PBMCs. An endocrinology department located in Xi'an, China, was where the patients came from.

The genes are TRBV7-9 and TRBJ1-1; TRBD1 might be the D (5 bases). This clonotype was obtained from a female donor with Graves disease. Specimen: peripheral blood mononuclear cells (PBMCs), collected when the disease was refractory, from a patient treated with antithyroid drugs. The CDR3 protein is CASSLTGSFMNTEAFF. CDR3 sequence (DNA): TGTGCCAGCAGCTTAACAGGCTCATTTATGAACACTGAAGCTTTCTTT.